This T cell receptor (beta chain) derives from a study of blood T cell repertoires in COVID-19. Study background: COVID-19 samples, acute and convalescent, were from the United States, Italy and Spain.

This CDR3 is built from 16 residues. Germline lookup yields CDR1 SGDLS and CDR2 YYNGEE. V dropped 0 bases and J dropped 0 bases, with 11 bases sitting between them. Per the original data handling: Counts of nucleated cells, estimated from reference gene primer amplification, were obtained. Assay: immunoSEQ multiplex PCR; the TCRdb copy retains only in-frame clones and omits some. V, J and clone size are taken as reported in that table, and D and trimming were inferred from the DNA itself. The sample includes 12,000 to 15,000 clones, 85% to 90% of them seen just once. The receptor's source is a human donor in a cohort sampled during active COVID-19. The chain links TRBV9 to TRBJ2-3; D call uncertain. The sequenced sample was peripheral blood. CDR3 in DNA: TGTGCCAGCAGCGTAGGAGTAGCTCCTAGCACAGATACGCAGTATTTT. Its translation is CASSVGVAPSTDTQYF.